These 28 T cell receptor beta chains originate from one sample sequenced in a study of CD8 T cells in ankylosing spondylitis. TCRdb analysed the 5' RACE reads with MiXCR anew, one entry per CDR3 protein. Among more than 400,000 distinct CDR3 sequences listed, under 5.5% were seen once. For these TCRs, the target antigens are not known. Study findings and constraints: Characteristic of ankylosing spondylitis blood, it appeared, was a TCR beta motif comprising several highly homologous variants.

Sequenced sample: blood, either unsorted or a sorted T cell fraction (not recorded which). All receptors come from a male donor with ankylosing spondylitis.

This clonotype showed up many times. This chain connects TRBV29-1 to TRBJ2-3, with D perhaps TRBD1 (5 bases). Germline-derived CDR1 and CDR2 are SQVTM and ANQGSEA. This CDR3 is built from 14 residues. V was cut by 3 bases and J by 1 base, with 11 bases left in between. CDR3 residues: CSVDGRVGTDTQYF. CDR3 DNA: TGCAGCGTTGATGGCAGGGTGGGCACAGATACGCAGTATTTT.

The table lists this clonotype with many counts. The chain is built from TRBV10-2 and TRBJ2-1; D may be TRBD2 (5 bases). Germline V lookup: CDR1 WSHSY, CDR2 SAAADI. The CDR3 contains 15 residues. Between the trimmed V and J ends, which lost 7 bases and 3 bases, there was a span of 16 bases. In nucleotides, the CDR3 is TGCGCCAGCAAAGGTGGGGAGTCGGGCTACAATGAGCAGTTCTTC. Amino acid sequence: CASKGGESGYNEQFF.

This clonotype was observed many times. The CDR3 loop reads CASSRFAGVGGNTIYF. The CDR3, as DNA: TGCGCCAGCAGCCGTTTTGCGGGTGTTGGTGGAAACACCATATATTTT. This chain connects TRBV4-1 to TRBJ1-3; no definite D call. This CDR3 has 16 residues. The germline V gene has CDR1 MGHRA and CDR2 YSYEKL. The V end was cut by 4 bases, the J end by 3 bases, with 16 bases between.

This clonotype was seen repeatedly, ten times or more. The gene calls are TRBV29-1 and TRBJ2-7; 8 bases agree with TRBD2. The trim removed 3 bases at V and 4 bases at J, leaving 5 bases unmatched. This CDR3 spans 13 amino acids. CDR1 is SQVTM, CDR2 ANQGSEA, per germline. CDR3 in amino acids: CSVELGLGYEQYF. The DNA for the CDR3 is TGCAGCGTTGAGTTGGGACTAGGGTACGAGCAGTACTTC.

This clonotype was counted at least ten times. The chain joins TRBV11-2 to TRBJ2-3; D not certain. V lost 2 bases to trimming and J lost 1 base, with 16 bases between them. The CDR3 is made up of 17 amino acids. Germline lookup yields CDR1 SGHAT and CDR2 FQNNGV. The CDR3 protein is CASSLKMGLIRTDTQYF. In nucleotides, the CDR3 is TGTGCCAGCAGCTTAAAGATGGGCCTGATTCGCACAGATACGCAGTATTTT.

This clonotype occurred a few times. The chain has TRBV7-9 and TRBJ1-1, with D unresolved. Trimming removed 5 bases at V and 1 base at J, with 8 bases between. Germline CDR1 SEHNR, CDR2 FQNEAQ (reference sequence). CDR3 size: 13 residues. The chain's CDR3 is CASSDQANTEAFF. The CDR3 nucleotides read TGTGCCAGCAGCGACCAGGCGAACACTGAAGCTTTCTTT.

This clonotype has ten or more counts. This chain joins TRBV7-2 and TRBJ2-1; a weak D match, TRBD2 (5 bases). Germline CDR1 SGHTA, CDR2 FQGNSA. Trimming shortened V by 7 bases and J by 6 bases, and 16 bases separated the two germline ends. The CDR3 has 14 residues. Here the CDR3 reads CASTMTIRSNEQFF. The CDR3 DNA sequence: TGTGCCAGCACCATGACTATTCGTAGCAATGAGCAGTTCTTC.

This clonotype showed up just a few times. The chain carries TRBV24-1 and TRBJ2-1; D uncertain. Germline V gene data show CDR1 as KGHDR and CDR2 as SFDVKD. Trimming removed 5 bases from V and 6 bases from J, with 16 bases in between. The CDR3 totals 15 residues. CDR3 bases: TGTGCCACCAGTGGCCAAACGGGTCCAGGCAATGAGCAGTTCTTC. It specifies CATSGQTGPGNEQFF.

The chain links TRBV11-2 to TRBJ2-7, with D hard to call. This CDR3 is 14 amino acids long. Germline V gives CDR1 SGHAT, CDR2 FQNNGV. V gave up 1 base and J gave up 3 bases, with 10 bases separating them. The CDR3 nucleotides are TGTGCCAGCAGCTTAGCCCGTTCGGGCTACGAGCAGTACTTC. Its protein product is CASSLARSGYEQYF.

V usage is TRBV7-9 and J usage is TRBJ2-7; D call uncertain. The CDR3 totals 11 residues. Germline V CDR1 and CDR2: SEHNR, FQNEAQ (reference sequence). V was shortened by 8 bases and J by 0 bases, with 5 bases between the two germline ends. The CDR3 is CASLSSYEQYF. For the CDR3, the DNA is TGTGCCAGCCTCAGCTCCTACGAGCAGTACTTC.

There are a few counts of this clonotype. The chain employs TRBV5-1 and TRBJ1-1; 11 nucleotides agree with TRBD1. The germline V gene has CDR1 SGHRS and CDR2 YFSETQ. V gave up 6 bases and J gave up 4 bases; unmatched junction bases: 5. The CDR3 runs to 14 residues. CDR3 DNA sequence: TGCGCCAGCAATCGGGACAGGGGGGGCACTGAAGCTTTCTTT. This translates into CASNRDRGGTEAFF.

This clonotype was recorded at least ten times. V is TRBV4-3 and J is TRBJ2-7; tentatively, D is TRBD1 (6 bases). The ends were cut back, 0 bases at V and 7 bases at J, with 16 bases in the middle. The CDR3 totals 15 residues. Germline V gives CDR1 LGHNA, CDR2 YSLEER. For the CDR3, the DNA is TGCGCCAGCAGCCAAGATTTCCCAGGGGCTGAAGAGCAGTACTTC. Its protein is CASSQDFPGAEEQYF.

Ten or more counts support this clonotype. The V call is TRBV18, the J call TRBJ2-7; the D call may be TRBD1 or TRBD2 (5 bases each). CDR1 is KGHSH and CDR2 is LQKENI in the germline V gene. CDR3 length: 13 amino acids. Trimming removed 1 base at V and 5 bases at J, with 9 bases between. Here the CDR3 reads CASSPRRGHEQYF. CDR3 DNA: TGTGCCAGCTCACCACGAAGGGGACACGAGCAGTACTTC.

This clonotype has ten or more counts. The chain links TRBV5-1 to TRBJ1-1; 7 positions match TRBD1. J was trimmed by 6 bases and V by 3 bases; bases with no gene match: 11. Looked up from germline, CDR1 is SGHRS and CDR2 is YFSETQ. CDR3 size: 15 residues. DNA for the CDR3: TGCGCCAGCAGCTGGACGGACAGGAAAGGGTCTGAAGCTTTCTTT. Translation gives CASSWTDRKGSEAFF.

The chain links TRBV7-2 to TRBJ2-7, with D unclear. The CDR3 covers 13 residues. The germline CDR1 and CDR2 sequences are SGHTA and FQGNSA. Trimming pared 6 bases from V and 0 bases from J, leaving 9 bases between. In DNA, the CDR3 is TGTGCCAGCAGAGGACCGACCTCCTACGAGCAGTACTTC. As protein: CASRGPTSYEQYF. Full variable domain (remainder filled in from reference TRBV7-2 and TRBJ2-7): GAGVSQSPSNKVTEKGKDVELRCDPISGHTALYWYRQSLGQGLEFLIYFQGNSAPDKSGLPSDRFSAERTGGSVSTLTIQRTQQEDSAVYLCASRGPTSYEQYFGPGTRLTVT.

This clonotype was observed many times. The chain joins TRBV4-3 to TRBJ2-3, with D maybe TRBD2 (6 bases). Germline V lookup: CDR1 LGHNA, CDR2 YSLEER. This CDR3 has 16 residues. The V gene lost 0 bases and the J gene lost 4 bases, with 14 bases spanning the gap. CDR3 amino acids: CASSQDPPGVADTQYF. The DNA for the CDR3 is TGCGCCAGCAGCCAAGATCCCCCGGGGGTAGCAGATACGCAGTATTTT.

This clonotype has a count of ten or more. This rearrangement joins TRBV5-1 to TRBJ1-2; tentative D call: TRBD1 (6 bases). V was shortened by 0 bases and J by 6 bases, with 9 bases between the two germline ends. Germline-derived CDR1 and CDR2 are SGHRS and YFSETQ. This CDR3 has 13 residues. The CDR3 loop reads CASSLVQGDGYTF. In DNA form, the CDR3 reads TGCGCCAGCAGCTTGGTACAGGGAGATGGCTACACCTTC.

In this sample, this clonotype turned up many times. The rearrangement joins TRBV20-1 to TRBJ1-4; D uncertain. The length of the CDR3 is 13 residues. The V end was cut by 0 bases, the J end by 7 bases, with 9 bases between. Germline V gene data show CDR1 as DFQATT and CDR2 as SNEGSKA (reference sequence). The CDR3 spells CSARDSGAEKLFF. In nucleotides, the CDR3 is TGCAGTGCTAGAGATTCGGGAGCTGAAAAACTGTTTTTT.

In its sample, this clonotype was seen many times. The chain carries TRBV6-1 and TRBJ2-1; weak D call: TRBD2 (7 bases). The CDR3 runs 15 residues. The germline V gene has CDR1 MNHNS and CDR2 SASEGT. Trimming pared 6 bases from V and 8 bases from J, leaving 20 bases between. The CDR3: CASRPRGGALDEQFF. In DNA form, the CDR3 reads TGTGCCAGCAGGCCTCGTGGGGGGGCTTTGGATGAGCAGTTCTTC.

In this sample, this clonotype turned up many times. V usage is TRBV6-5 and J usage is TRBJ2-7; D ambiguous. Trimming removed 2 bases at V and 6 bases at J, with 8 bases between. Per the germline V gene, CDR1 is MNHEY and CDR2 is SVGAGI. The CDR3 covers 12 residues. The CDR3, as DNA: TGTGCCAGCAGTTACAATACGTTCGAGCAGTACTTC. Amino acid sequence: CASSYNTFEQYF.

The rearrangement joins TRBV12-3 or TRBV12-4 to TRBJ2-7; 7 nucleotides match TRBD1. V gave up 3 bases and J gave up 2 bases; unmatched junction bases: 4. The CDR3 extends over 14 amino acids. The CDR3 loop reads CASSFWDRAYEQYF. The CDR3, as DNA: TGTGCCAGCAGTTTTTGGGACAGAGCCTACGAGCAGTACTTC.

This clonotype turned up a few times. Here the CDR3 reads CASSPDSRGPGFF. For the CDR3, the DNA is TGTGCCAGCAGCCCTGATTCCAGGGGGCCGGGGTTCTTC. The V and J genes are TRBV7-3 and TRBJ2-1; 8 bases map to TRBD1. With V trimmed by 5 bases and J by 15 bases, 12 bases remained unmatched. Germline loops: CDR1 SGHTA, CDR2 FQGTGA. This CDR3 spans 13 amino acids.

This clonotype came up many times. Relative to the germline gene, one junction end is altered; a read error may explain this. The chain is built from TRBV27 and TRBJ2-7, with 10 bases aligning to TRBD1. Per germline, CDR1 MNHEY and CDR2 SMNVEV (reference sequence). The CDR3 contains 15 residues. Here the CDR3 DNA reads TGTGCCAGCAGTTGGGGACAGGGGCACTCCTACGAGCAGCACTTC. Amino acid sequence: CASSWGQGHSYEQHF.

This clonotype was seen at least ten times. The chain is built from TRBV7-9 and TRBJ1-1, with a weak D call TRBD1 (6 bases). Germline values: CDR1 SEHNR, CDR2 FQNEAQ (reference sequence). The germline V and J ends were trimmed by 1 base and 10 bases, with 10 bases remaining between them. The CDR3 is 12 residues long. CDR3 residues: CASSLGTEVAFF. The CDR3 DNA is TGTGCCAGCAGCTTAGGGACAGAAGTAGCTTTCTTT.

This clonotype occurred many times. The gene calls are TRBV24-1 and TRBJ2-7; no reliable D call. The CDR3 totals 13 residues. The V gene's germline CDR1 is KGHDR and CDR2 SFDVKD. Trimming left V 4 bases short and J 5 bases short, with 11 bases between. The CDR3 reads CATSDPGLHEQYF. As DNA, the CDR3 is TGTGCCACCAGTGACCCCGGCCTACACGAGCAGTACTTC.

This clonotype was detected ten times or more. The chain joins TRBV24-1 to TRBJ2-1, with 16 bases matching TRBD2. CDR1 is KGHDR and CDR2 is SFDVKD in the germline V gene. The V gene end was trimmed by 3 bases and the J gene end by 7 bases; junction bases not matched to a gene: 2. The CDR3 contains 16 residues. The CDR3 region is CATSDPGLAGGNEQFF. DNA for the CDR3: TGTGCCACCAGTGATCCGGGACTAGCGGGGGGGAATGAGCAGTTCTTC.

This clonotype showed up many times. CDR3 sequence: CASSGWGTDTQYF. The CDR3 nucleotides are TGCGCCAGCTCAGGGTGGGGAACAGATACGCAGTATTTT. V usage is TRBV5-1 and J usage is TRBJ2-3; possible D gene TRBD1, 5 bases. Germline loops: CDR1 SGHRS, CDR2 YFSETQ. The CDR3 spans 13 residues. Trimming removed 7 bases at V and 3 bases at J, with 12 bases between.

In its sample, this clonotype was seen many times. The rearrangement links TRBV7-8 to TRBJ2-7; 7 positions match TRBD1. Trimming cost V 6 bases and J 0 bases; bases outside gene matches: 8. Germline V CDR1 and CDR2: SGHVS, FQNEAQ. CDR3 length: 15 amino acids. This CDR3 is CASRPRDSFSYEQYF. The CDR3 DNA reads TGTGCCAGCAGACCCCGGGACAGCTTCTCCTACGAGCAGTACTTC.